Listed below are T cell receptor beta chains from one sample, sequenced in a study of somatic mutations in cytotoxic T cells in rheumatoid arthritis. The repertoire was sequenced with immunoSEQ multiplex PCR; TCRdb's copy has only in-frame clones and lacks some. The sample holds 15,000 to 20,000 clones; roughly four fifths are singletons and the top ten take roughly 9.7%. The source material was CD8+ T cells sorted from blood. The source of these receptors is a man aged 18 to 30 with rheumatoid arthritis. Each CDR3 is given with its conserved first and last residue.

v_gene	j_gene	CDR3aa
TRBV6-1	TRBJ1-5	CASSARPGTGSLGNQPQHF
TRBV21-1	TRBJ2-1	CASGKVGTMQFF
TRBV7-9	TRBJ1-1	CASSLGGRGYTEAFF
TRBV7-6	TRBJ1-3	CASSLIGSGNTIYF
TRBV10-3	TRBJ2-1	CAISDPQGSSYNEQFF
TRBV5-5	TRBJ1-5	CASSGGRGSNQPQHF
TRBV5-4	TRBJ2-5	CATGTGVQETQYF
TRBV4-1	TRBJ2-7	CASSQQGANSEQYF
TRBV7-3	TRBJ1-2	CASSLSPAGGYGYTF
TRBV6-1	TRBJ1-1	CASTEYPTQEAFF
TRBV6-5	TRBJ2-2	CASSYSGGGPTGELFF
TRBV2	TRBJ2-7	CASRGTGWDYEQYF
TRBV28	TRBJ2-3	CASSSADRGSDTQYF
TRBV7-3	TRBJ2-2	CASSSGPNTGELFF
TRBV7-2	TRBJ1-6	CASSAQGADNSPLHF
TRBV30	TRBJ2-7	CAWSLRGLNEQYF
TRBV5-5	TRBJ1-1	CASRGDRGHVVTEAFF
TRBV4-2	TRBJ2-3	CASSQDTDTQYF
TRBV5-8	TRBJ1-1	CASSLNGNMNTEAFF
TRBV5-1	TRBJ1-1	CASHDPGAGTEAFF
TRBV6-1	TRBJ2-1	CASSEGGVTHEQFF
TRBV7-8	TRBJ2-7	CASSLEVGYSYEQYF
TRBV27	TRBJ1-6	CASSRVNSPLHF
TRBV28	TRBJ2-2	CASSRDRANTGELFF
TRBV10-2	TRBJ1-1	CASSENTEAFF
TRBV27	TRBJ1-4	CASSPLVANEKLFF
TRBV6-6	TRBJ2-5	CASTPRNEGREETQYF
TRBV13	TRBJ1-3	CASSSLDRISGNTIYF
TRBV6-5	TRBJ1-1	CASSYNRKVNTEAFF
TRBV12-5	TRBJ2-2	CASALPGGRNTGELFF
TRBV6-6	TRBJ2-7	CASSYGIGGGYEQYF
TRBV4-3	TRBJ2-3	CASSQDLGGGADTQYF
TRBV6-6	TRBJ2-1	CASSYFPTGPDNEQFF
TRBV7-8	TRBJ2-1	CASSSHHTDLGALDEQFF
TRBV2	TRBJ2-3	CASSEAGQAGDTQYF
TRBV28	TRBJ2-5	CASSSVRLAMAQYF
TRBV2	TRBJ1-5	CASTITPYQPQHF
TRBV18	TRBJ2-1	CASSPPASSYNEQFF
TRBV30	TRBJ2-3	CAWSVGTDTQYF
TRBV9	TRBJ1-2	CASRDEANYGYTF
TRBV4-3	TRBJ2-1	CASSQGELNYNEQFF
TRBV27	TRBJ1-6	CASSLSIDSPLHF
TRBV28	TRBJ1-3	CASSLSPASGNTIYF
TRBV7-8	TRBJ2-7	CASSSRPGQTYEQYF
TRBV4-1	TRBJ2-1	CASSQEAGAGEQFF
TRBV5-4	TRBJ1-2	CASSPGTANYGYTF
TRBV7-9	TRBJ2-1	CASSPGVVSYNEQFF
TRBV13	TRBJ1-2	CASSPKGVHGYTF
TRBV14	TRBJ1-2	CASSQVVGGGVDYTF
TRBV7-6	TRBJ2-2	CASSLNSFTGELFF
TRBV7-9	TRBJ1-4	CASSYRTGWEEKLFF